The entry below describes one T cell receptor beta chain. These data belong to a study of blood T cell repertoires in COVID-19. For the study at large: COVID-19 samples, acute and convalescent, were from the United States, Italy and Spain. T cells, B-cell-depleted T cells, or PBMCs provided the cDNA or gDNA that served as material.

Trimming removed 8 bases at V and 10 bases at J, with 24 bases between. This CDR3 is built from 16 residues. Germline CDR1 is LNHDA and CDR2 is SQIVND (reference sequence). Original methodology: For nucleated cells, counts were estimated from reference gene primer amplification. TCRdb's copy holds only in-frame clones and misses some; the assay was immunoSEQ multiplex PCR. That table is the source of V, J and clone size, and D and trimming were worked out from the DNA. The sample includes under 300,000 clones, around four fifths seen only once; the top ten take over 8.5%. This clonotype was obtained from a woman aged 45-65 years who had recovered from COVID-19. This chain joins TRBV19 and TRBJ1-6; D call uncertain. Input material: peripheral blood. Here the CDR3 reads CASSLGGNLPNSPLHF. CDR3 in DNA: TGTGCCAGTTCCCTTGGAGGCAACCTCCCCAACTCACCCCTCCACTTT.